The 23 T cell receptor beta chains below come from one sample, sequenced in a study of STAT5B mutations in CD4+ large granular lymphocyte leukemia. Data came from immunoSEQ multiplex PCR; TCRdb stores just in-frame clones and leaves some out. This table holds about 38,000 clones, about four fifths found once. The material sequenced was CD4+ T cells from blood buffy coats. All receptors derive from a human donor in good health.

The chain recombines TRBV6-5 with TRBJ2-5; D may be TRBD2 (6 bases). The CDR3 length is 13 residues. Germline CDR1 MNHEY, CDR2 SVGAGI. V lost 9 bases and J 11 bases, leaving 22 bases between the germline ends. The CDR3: CASWSGGNTGQYF. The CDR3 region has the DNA TGTGCCAGTTGGAGCGGAGGGAATACGGGGCAGTACTTC.

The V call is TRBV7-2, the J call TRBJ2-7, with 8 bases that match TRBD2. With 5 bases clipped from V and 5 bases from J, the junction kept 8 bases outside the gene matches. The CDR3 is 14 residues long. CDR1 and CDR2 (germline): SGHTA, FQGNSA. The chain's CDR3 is CASSAWAGGHEQYF. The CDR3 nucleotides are TGTGCCAGCAGCGCCTGGGCGGGAGGCCACGAGCAGTACTTC.

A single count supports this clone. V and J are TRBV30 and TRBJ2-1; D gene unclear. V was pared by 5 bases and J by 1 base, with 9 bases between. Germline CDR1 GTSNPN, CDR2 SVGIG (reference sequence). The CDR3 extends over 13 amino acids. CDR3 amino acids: CAWELRSYNEQFF. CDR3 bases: TGTGCCTGGGAGTTAAGGTCCTACAATGAGCAGTTCTTC.

DNA for the CDR3: TGTGCCAGCAAAGCAGCGGGAGTCGTATCAGATACGCAGTATTTT. Amino acid sequence: CASKAAGVVSDTQYF. The chain combines TRBV2 with TRBJ2-3, with 8 bases that match TRBD2. The CDR3 has 15 amino acids. J lost 4 bases, V lost 7 bases, and 10 bases had no gene match. Germline lookup yields CDR1 SNHLY and CDR2 FYNNEI.

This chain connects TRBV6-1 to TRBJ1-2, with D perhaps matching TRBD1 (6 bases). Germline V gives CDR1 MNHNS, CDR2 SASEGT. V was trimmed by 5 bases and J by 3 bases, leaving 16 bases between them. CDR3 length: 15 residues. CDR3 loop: CASSKPGGADYGYTF. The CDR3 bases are TGTGCCAGCAGTAAGCCGGGGGGGGCGGACTATGGCTACACCTTC.

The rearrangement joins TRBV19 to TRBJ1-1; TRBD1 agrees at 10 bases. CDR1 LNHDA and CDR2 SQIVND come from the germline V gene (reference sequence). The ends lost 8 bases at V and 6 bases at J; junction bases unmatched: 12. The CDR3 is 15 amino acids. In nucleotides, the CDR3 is TGTGCCAGTGGTTTGGGACAGGGGTTTTATTCTGAAGCTTTCTTT. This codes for CASGLGQGFYSEAFF.

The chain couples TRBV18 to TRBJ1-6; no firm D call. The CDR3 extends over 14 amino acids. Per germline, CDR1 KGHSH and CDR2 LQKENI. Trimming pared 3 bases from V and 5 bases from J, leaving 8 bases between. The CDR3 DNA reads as TGTGCCAGCTCACCGGAAAGGAATAATTCACCCCTCCACTTT. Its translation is CASSPERNNSPLHF.

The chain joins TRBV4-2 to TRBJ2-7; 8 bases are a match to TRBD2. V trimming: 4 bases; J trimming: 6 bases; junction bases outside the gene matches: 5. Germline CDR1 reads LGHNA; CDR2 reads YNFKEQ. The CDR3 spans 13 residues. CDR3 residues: CASSPRGGLEQYF. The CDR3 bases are TGTGCCAGCAGCCCACGGGGGGGCCTCGAGCAGTACTTC.

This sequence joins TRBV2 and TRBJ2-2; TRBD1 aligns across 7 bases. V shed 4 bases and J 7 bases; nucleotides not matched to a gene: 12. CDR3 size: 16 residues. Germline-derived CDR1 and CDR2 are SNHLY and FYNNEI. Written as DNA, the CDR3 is TGTGCCAGCAGTGGAAGTGGTAGGGGGCTTGGCGGGGAGCTGTTTTTT. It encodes CASSGSGRGLGGELFF.

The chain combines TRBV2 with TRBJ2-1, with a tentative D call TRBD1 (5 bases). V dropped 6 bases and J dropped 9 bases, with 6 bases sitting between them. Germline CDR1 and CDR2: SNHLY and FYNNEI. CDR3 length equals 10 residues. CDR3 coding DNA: TGTGCCAGCAGGACAGTTGAGCAGTTCTTC. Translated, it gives CASRTVEQFF.

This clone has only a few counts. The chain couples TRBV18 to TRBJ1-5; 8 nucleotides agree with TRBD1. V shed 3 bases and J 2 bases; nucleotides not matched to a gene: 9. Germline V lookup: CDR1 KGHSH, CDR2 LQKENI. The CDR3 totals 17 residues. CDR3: CASSPDTGGWGNQPQHF. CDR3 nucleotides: TGTGCCAGCTCACCGGACACAGGGGGTTGGGGCAATCAGCCCCAGCATTTT.

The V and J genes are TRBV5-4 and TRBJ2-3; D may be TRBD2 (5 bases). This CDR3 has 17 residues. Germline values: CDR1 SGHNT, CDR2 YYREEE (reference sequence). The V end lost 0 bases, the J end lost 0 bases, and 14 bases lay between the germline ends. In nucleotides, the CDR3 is TGTGCCAGCAGCTTGGCCTGGACCGGACTTAGCACAGATACGCAGTATTTT. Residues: CASSLAWTGLSTDTQYF. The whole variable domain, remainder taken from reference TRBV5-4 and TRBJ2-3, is ETGVTQSPTHLIKTRGQQVTLRCSSQSGHNTVSWYQQALGQGPQFIFQYYREEENGRGNFPPRFSGLQFPNYSSELNVNALELDDSALYLCASSLAWTGLSTDTQYFGPGTRLTVL.

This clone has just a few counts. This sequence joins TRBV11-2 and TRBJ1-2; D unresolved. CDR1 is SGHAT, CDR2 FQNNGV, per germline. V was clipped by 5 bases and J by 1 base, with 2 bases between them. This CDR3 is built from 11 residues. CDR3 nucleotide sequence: TGTGCCAGCAGCCTTAACTATGGCTACACCTTC. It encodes CASSLNYGYTF. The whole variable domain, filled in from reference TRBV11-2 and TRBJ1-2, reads EAGVAQSPRYKIIEKRQSVAFWCNPISGHATLYWYQQILGQGPKLLIQFQNNGVVDDSQLPKDRFSAERLKGVDSTLKIQPAKLEDSAVYLCASSLNYGYTFGSGTRLTVV.

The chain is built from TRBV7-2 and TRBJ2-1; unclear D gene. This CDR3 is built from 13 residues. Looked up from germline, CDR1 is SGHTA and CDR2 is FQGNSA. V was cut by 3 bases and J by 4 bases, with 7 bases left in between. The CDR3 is CASSLQSYNEQFF. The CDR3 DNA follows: TGTGCCAGCAGCTTGCAATCATACAATGAGCAGTTCTTC.

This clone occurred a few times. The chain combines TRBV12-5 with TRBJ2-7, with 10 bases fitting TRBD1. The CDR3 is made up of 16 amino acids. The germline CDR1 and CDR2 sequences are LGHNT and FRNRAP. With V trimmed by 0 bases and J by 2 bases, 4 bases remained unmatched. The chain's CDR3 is CASGLVLGQGAYEQYF. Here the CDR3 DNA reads TGTGCTAGTGGTTTGGTACTCGGACAGGGGGCCTACGAGCAGTACTTC.

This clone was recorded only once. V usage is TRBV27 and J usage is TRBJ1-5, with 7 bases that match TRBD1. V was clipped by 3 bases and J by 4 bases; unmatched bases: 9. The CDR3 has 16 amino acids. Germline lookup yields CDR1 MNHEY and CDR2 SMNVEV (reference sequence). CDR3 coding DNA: TGTGCCAGCAGTTTGCGACAGGGAGACAGTAATCAGCCCCAGCATTTT. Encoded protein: CASSLRQGDSNQPQHF.

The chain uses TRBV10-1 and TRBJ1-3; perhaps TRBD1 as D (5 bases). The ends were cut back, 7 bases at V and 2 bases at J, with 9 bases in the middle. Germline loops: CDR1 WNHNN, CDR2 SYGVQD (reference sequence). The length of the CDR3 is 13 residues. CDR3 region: CASIEGTGNTIYF. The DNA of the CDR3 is TGCGCCAGCATCGAGGGGACTGGAAACACCATATATTTT.

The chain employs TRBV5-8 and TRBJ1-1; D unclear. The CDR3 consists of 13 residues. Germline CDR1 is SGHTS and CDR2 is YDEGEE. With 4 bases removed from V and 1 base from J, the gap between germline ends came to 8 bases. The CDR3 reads CASSRFWNTEAFF. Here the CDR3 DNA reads TGTGCCAGCAGCCGCTTTTGGAACACTGAAGCTTTCTTT.

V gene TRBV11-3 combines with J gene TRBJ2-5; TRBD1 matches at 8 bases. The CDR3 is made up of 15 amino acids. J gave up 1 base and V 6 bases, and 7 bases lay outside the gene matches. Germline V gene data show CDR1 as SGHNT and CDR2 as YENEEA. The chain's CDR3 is CASSQGAVSQETQYF. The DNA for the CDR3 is TGTGCCAGCAGTCAGGGGGCGGTCAGCCAAGAGACCCAGTACTTC.

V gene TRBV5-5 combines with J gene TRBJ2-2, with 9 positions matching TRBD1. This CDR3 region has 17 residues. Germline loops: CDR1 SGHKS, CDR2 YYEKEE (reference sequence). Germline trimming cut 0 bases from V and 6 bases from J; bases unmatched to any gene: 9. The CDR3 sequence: CASSLGITGGAPGELFF. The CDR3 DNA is TGTGCCAGCAGCTTGGGGATAACAGGGGGCGCCCCCGGGGAGCTGTTTTTT.

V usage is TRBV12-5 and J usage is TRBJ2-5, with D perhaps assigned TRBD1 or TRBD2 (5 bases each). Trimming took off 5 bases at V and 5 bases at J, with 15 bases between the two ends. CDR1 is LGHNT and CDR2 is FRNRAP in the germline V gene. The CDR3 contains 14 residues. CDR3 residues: CASGNVWGSETQYF. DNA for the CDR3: TGTGCTAGTGGTAACGTGTGGGGGAGCGAGACCCAGTACTTC.

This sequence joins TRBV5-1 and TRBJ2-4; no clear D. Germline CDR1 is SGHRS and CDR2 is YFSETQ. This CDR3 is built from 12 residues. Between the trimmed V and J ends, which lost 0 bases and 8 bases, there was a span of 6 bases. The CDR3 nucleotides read TGCGCCAGCAGCTTGGATTGGGACATTCAGTACTTC. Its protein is CASSLDWDIQYF.

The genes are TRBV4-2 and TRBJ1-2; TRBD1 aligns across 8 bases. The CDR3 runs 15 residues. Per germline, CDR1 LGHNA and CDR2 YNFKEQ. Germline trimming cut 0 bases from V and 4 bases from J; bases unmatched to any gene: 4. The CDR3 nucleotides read TGTGCCAGCAGCCAAGAGTGGACAGGGATCTATGGCTACACCTTC. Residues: CASSQEWTGIYGYTF.